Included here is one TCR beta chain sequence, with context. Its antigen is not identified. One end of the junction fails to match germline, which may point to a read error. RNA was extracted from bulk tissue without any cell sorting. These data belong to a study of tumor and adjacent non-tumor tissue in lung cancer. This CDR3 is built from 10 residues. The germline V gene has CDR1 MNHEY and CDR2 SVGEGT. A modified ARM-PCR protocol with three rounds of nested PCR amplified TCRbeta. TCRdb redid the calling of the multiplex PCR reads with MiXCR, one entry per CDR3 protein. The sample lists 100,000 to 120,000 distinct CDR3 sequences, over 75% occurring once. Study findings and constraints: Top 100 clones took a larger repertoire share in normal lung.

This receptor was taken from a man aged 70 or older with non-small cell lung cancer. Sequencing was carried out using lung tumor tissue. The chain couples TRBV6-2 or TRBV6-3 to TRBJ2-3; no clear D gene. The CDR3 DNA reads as TGTGCCAGTGACGCGGATACGCAGAATTTT. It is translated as CASDADTQNF.